The present entry profiles one T cell receptor (beta chain) with its context. Antigen: not known. The CDR3 is made up of 15 amino acids. Trimming took 3 bases from V and 1 from J, leaving 13 bases between them. Looked up from germline, CDR1 is SEHNR and CDR2 is FQNEAQ (reference sequence). Clones were sequenced by immunoSEQ multiplex PCR, and TCRdb holds only the in-frame ones, with some missing. The profile shows approximately 2,300,000 clones, 80% to 95% of them singletons. The record originates from a study of shared clonotypes between healthy human individuals. Study in general: CD4 naive cells filled three plates per donor, CD4 memory three, CD8 naive two and CD8 memory one. Study-wide findings and caveats: Among donors, the sharing of clonotypes was expected to be influenced by sequencing depth.

This TCR came from a man younger than 35 in good health. Some clones in this sample may be carry-over from other donors' samples. Sequencing was done on a sample of naive CD4+ T cells from PBMCs. Subset reported: CD45RA+ positively selected. The chain employs TRBV7-9 and TRBJ2-7; D call uncertain. The CDR3 coding sequence is TGTGCCAGCAGCTTTGCCACTTCCTATTCCTACGAGCAGTACTTC. It encodes CASSFATSYSYEQYF.